Listed here are 26 T cell receptor beta chains from one sample, sequenced in a study of cytomegalovirus exposure and HLA in healthy donors (dated by TCRdb to the late 2010s). Receptor amplification or capture employed the immunoSEQ multiplex PCR assay. For the multiplex PCR, a mixture combining 60 forward primers for TCR Vbeta segments and 13 reverse primers for TCR Jbeta segments was used. The table comes from immuneACCESS by way of TCRdb, which keeps in-frame sequences with V and J called. Part of the clones is missing from these tables; in studies checked, under half for an unresolved V gene and the rest for unknown reasons. For this sample the table gives 150,000 to 180,000 clones, of which 74% were detected only once. Together, the top ten hold around 2.3% of the sample. Sequencing was carried out using PBMCs. The receptors here all came from a man in his thirties or forties in good health and CMV-seronegative.

As regards this clone: The junction departs from the called germline gene at one end, perhaps through a read error. The chain uses TRBV6-1 and TRBJ1-5; 8 bases are a match to TRBD1. The CDR3 is 13 residues long. Germline V lookup: CDR1 MNHNS, CDR2 SASEGT. The CDR3 nucleotides read TGTGCCAGCGCGACAGGGGAAAATCAGCCCCAGAATTTT. Residues: CASATGENQPQNF.

The chain couples TRBV6-1 to TRBJ1-5, with D unresolved. In germline, CDR1 is MNHNS, CDR2 SASEGT. The CDR3 is 14 residues long. V lost 7 bases and J lost 0, with 10 bases in between. The CDR3 loop reads CASKTSYSNQPQHF. The CDR3 nucleotides read TGTGCCAGCAAGACATCCTATAGCAATCAGCCCCAGCATTTT.

The chain carries TRBV12-5 and TRBJ1-1; TRBD1 agrees at 11 bases. Looked up from germline, CDR1 is LGHNT and CDR2 is FRNRAP. Germline trimming cut 2 bases from V and 4 bases from J; bases unmatched to any gene: 6. CDR3 length equals 16 residues. The CDR3 region is CASGLPGDRGITEAFF. In DNA, the CDR3 is TGTGCTAGTGGTTTGCCTGGGGACAGGGGGATCACTGAAGCTTTCTTT.

The DNA for the CDR3 is TGCGCCAGCAGCCAAGAACCAGGGAATTCGAACACTGAAGCTTTCTTT. This translates into CASSQEPGNSNTEAFF. The chain is built from TRBV4-3 and TRBJ1-1, with D possibly TRBD1 on 5 matching bases. Trimming removed 0 bases from V and 1 base from J, with 12 bases in between. This CDR3 contains 16 residues. The germline V gene has CDR1 LGHNA and CDR2 YSLEER.

Note on this clone: Germline is not matched at one junction end, which may reflect a read error. V and J are TRBV19 and TRBJ1-5; TRBD1 aligns across 8 bases. Looked up from germline, CDR1 is LNHDA and CDR2 is SQIVND (reference sequence). This CDR3 spans 17 amino acids. In nucleotides, the CDR3 is TGTGCCAGTTCGACGTCCCCCAGGGGGCGGGGGAATCAGCCCCAGAATTTT. This translates into CASSTSPRGRGNQPQNF.

J is TRBJ2-5 and V is TRBV29-1, with D maybe TRBD1 (6 bases). Per germline, CDR1 SQVTM and CDR2 ANQGSEA. V lost 1 base and J 4 bases, leaving 10 bases between the germline ends. This CDR3 has 13 residues. CDR3 nucleotides: TGCAGCGTTGAAGGTACAGGGCCAGAGACCCAGTACTTC. Translated: CSVEGTGPETQYF.

The chain couples TRBV9 to TRBJ1-5, with 8 positions matching TRBD1. The V and J ends lost 2 bases and 0 bases, in that order; junction bases with no gene match: 1. Germline assignment: CDR1 SGDLS and CDR2 YYNGEE. The CDR3 totals 15 residues. CDR3 in DNA: TGTGCCAGCAGCGTGGGACAGGCTAGCAATCAGCCCCAGCATTTT. Translated: CASSVGQASNQPQHF.

This clone has just a few counts. The genes are TRBV5-1 and TRBJ2-2; D is perhaps TRBD1 (6 bases). This CDR3 is 15 amino acids long. The germline V gene has CDR1 SGHRS and CDR2 YFSETQ. The V and J ends lost 4 bases and 0 bases respectively, with 10 bases between them. The chain's CDR3 is CASSTGNSNTGELFF. CDR3 bases: TGCGCCAGCAGCACAGGGAATTCGAACACCGGGGAGCTGTTTTTT.

V and J are TRBV28 and TRBJ2-7, with D possibly being TRBD1 (6 bases). V gave up 2 bases and J gave up 2 bases, with 10 bases separating them. The CDR3 contains 14 residues. Germline CDR1 and CDR2: MDHEN and SYDVKM. CDR3 sequence (DNA): TGTGCCAGCAGTTTAGTGGGGGCGACCTACGAGCAGTACTTC. Its translation: CASSLVGATYEQYF.

CDR3 residues: CASSPPGGELFF. The CDR3 coding sequence is TGTGCCAGCTCGCCCCCGGGCGGGGAGCTGTTTTTT. This chain links TRBV6-5 with TRBJ2-2; the D is unclear. V was clipped by 8 bases and J by 7 bases, with 11 bases between them. The germline CDR1 and CDR2 sequences are MNHEY and SVGAGI. CDR3 length: 12 residues.

The chain links TRBV28 to TRBJ1-5, with D perhaps TRBD1 (6 bases). Looked up from germline, CDR1 is MDHEN and CDR2 is SYDVKM. This CDR3 has 15 amino acids. V lost 6 bases and J 4 bases, leaving 16 bases between the germline ends. The CDR3 here is CASSTPRDTNQPQHF. Written as DNA, the CDR3 is TGTGCCAGCAGCACCCCCAGGGACACGAATCAGCCCCAGCATTTT.

The rearrangement uses TRBV9 and TRBJ2-1; D is possibly TRBD2 (5 bases). The CDR3 contains 16 residues. Trimming left V 0 bases short and J 0 bases short, with 10 bases between. The germline V gene has CDR1 SGDLS and CDR2 YYNGEE. The CDR3 coding sequence is TGTGCCAGCAGCGTAGTTGGAGGTCTCTCCTACAATGAGCAGTTCTTC. Amino acid sequence: CASSVVGGLSYNEQFF.

As to this clone: The sample has other DNA sequences that encode this CDR3 too. This chain connects TRBV18 to TRBJ2-2, with 7 bases that match TRBD1. The ends lost 3 bases at V and 5 bases at J; junction bases unmatched: 3. This CDR3 is 14 amino acids long. Germline loops: CDR1 KGHSH, CDR2 LQKENI. The chain's CDR3 is CASSPGTDTGELFF. As DNA, the CDR3 is TGTGCCAGCTCACCCGGGACAGATACCGGGGAGCTGTTTTTT.

The chain recombines TRBV6-5 with TRBJ2-7, with 7 bases aligning to TRBD2. CDR1 and CDR2 from the germline V gene are MNHEY and SVGAGI. V was clipped by 7 bases and J by 2 bases; unmatched bases: 8. This CDR3 has 14 residues. The CDR3 loop is CASKLGGRTYEQYF. The CDR3 bases are TGTGCCAGCAAACTCGGGGGGAGGACCTACGAGCAGTACTTC.

This clone was seen just once. This chain connects TRBV5-1 to TRBJ2-7; tentatively, D is TRBD1 (6 bases). The CDR3 contains 15 residues. Germline lookup yields CDR1 SGHRS and CDR2 YFSETQ. V lost 2 bases to trimming and J lost 4 bases, with 16 bases between them. In nucleotides, the CDR3 is TGCGCCAGCAGCTTCGAGGGACAAGATCTATACGAGCAGTACTTC. Translation: CASSFEGQDLYEQYF.

The CDR3 loop reads CASSLAGAFQETQYF. The DNA for the CDR3 is TGTGCCAGCAGCTTAGCGGGGGCCTTCCAAGAGACCCAGTACTTC. This rearrangement joins TRBV7-3 to TRBJ2-5; maybe TRBD2 (7 bases). The CDR3 runs 15 residues. CDR1 and CDR2 (germline): SGHTA, FQGTGA. Trimming took 2 bases from V and 1 from J, leaving 11 bases between them.

The chain links TRBV9 to TRBJ1-1; a possible D gene is TRBD1 (6 bases). CDR3 length: 16 amino acids. Germline V gene data show CDR1 as SGDLS and CDR2 as YYNGEE. V lost 4 bases to trimming and J lost 11 bases, with 27 bases between them. The CDR3 DNA reads TGTGCCAGCAGCCCCGAGGGTGGGGCAGGGGAGGGACGCGCTTTCTTT. Protein: CASSPEGGAGEGRAFF.

This clone was detected a few times. This sample includes further DNA sequences coding for the same CDR3. The chain links TRBV6-5 to TRBJ2-7, with D unresolved. This CDR3 is 13 amino acids long. With 2 bases removed from V and 1 base from J, the gap between germline ends came to 6 bases. The germline V gene encodes CDR1 MNHEY and CDR2 SVGAGI. The CDR3 sequence: CASSYGQSYEQYF. CDR3 bases: TGTGCCAGCAGTTACGGGCAGTCCTACGAGCAGTACTTC.

The chain is built from TRBV27 and TRBJ2-3, with 8 bases fitting TRBD1. The V gene's germline CDR1 is MNHEY and CDR2 SMNVEV (reference sequence). The CDR3 is made up of 15 amino acids. Trimming removed 5 bases from V and 3 bases from J; junction bases left unmatched: 7. This CDR3 is CASSPQGVGTDTQYF. The CDR3 DNA follows: TGTGCCAGCAGTCCACAGGGGGTCGGGACAGATACGCAGTATTTT.

This rearrangement joins TRBV5-1 to TRBJ1-1, with D maybe TRBD1 (5 bases). The CDR3 runs to 16 residues. The germline CDR1 and CDR2 sequences are SGHRS and YFSETQ. V was shortened by 1 base and J by 3 bases, with 16 bases between the two germline ends. CDR3 region: CASSLPGTAGHTEAFF. The CDR3 DNA follows: TGCGCCAGCAGCTTGCCTGGGACCGCGGGGCACACTGAAGCTTTCTTT.

The V call is TRBV5-4, the J call TRBJ2-1; possible D gene TRBD2, 5 bases. The CDR3 length is 13 residues. Trimming cost V 1 base and J 7 bases, with 9 bases left between them. The germline CDR1 and CDR2 sequences are SGHNT and YYREEE (reference sequence). This CDR3 reads CASSLPGINEQFF. The CDR3 DNA sequence: TGTGCCAGCAGCTTGCCCGGGATTAATGAGCAGTTCTTC.

The chain recombines TRBV5-6 with TRBJ1-5; D uncertain. The germline V gene has CDR1 SGHDT and CDR2 YYEEEE. The CDR3 consists of 15 residues. With 0 bases removed from V and 3 bases from J, the gap between germline ends came to 10 bases. CDR3 protein: CASSLAGDPNQPQHF. The CDR3 nucleotides read TGTGCCAGCAGCTTGGCCGGAGATCCCAATCAGCCCCAGCATTTT.

V is TRBV6-1 and J is TRBJ1-5; the D is unclear. V dropped 1 base and J dropped 0 bases, with 4 bases sitting between them. Germline CDR1 is MNHNS and CDR2 is SASEGT. The CDR3 runs 14 residues. The CDR3 nucleotides are TGTGCCAGCAGTGAAGGGAGTAGCAATCAGCCCCAGCATTTT. It codes for CASSEGSSNQPQHF.

This rearrangement joins TRBV7-9 to TRBJ1-1; 10 positions agree with TRBD1. The CDR3 runs to 15 residues. Germline V lookup: CDR1 SEHNR, CDR2 FQNEAQ (reference sequence). V lost 5 bases and J lost 11; bases outside the gene matches: 14. The CDR3 sequence is CASSKGQGVMGAAFF. CDR3 sequence (DNA): TGTGCCAGCAGCAAAGGACAGGGGGTAATGGGGGCGGCTTTCTTT.

This chain links TRBV10-2 with TRBJ1-2, with 9 bases that match TRBD1. Trimming at V came to 4 bases and at J to 6 bases, leaving 6 bases not matched to a gene. Looked up from germline, CDR1 is WSHSY and CDR2 is SAAADI. The CDR3 consists of 14 residues. CDR3 protein: CASSGWTGDNGYTF. The CDR3 DNA sequence: TGCGCCAGCAGTGGTTGGACAGGGGATAATGGCTACACCTTC.

This chain joins TRBV5-1 and TRBJ2-3, with a possible D match to TRBD2 (6 bases). Per the germline V gene, CDR1 is SGHRS and CDR2 is YFSETQ. This CDR3 region has 17 residues. V was clipped by 0 bases and J by 6 bases, with 20 bases between them. CDR3 in amino acids: CASSLAWTNGGGDTQYF. DNA of the CDR3: TGCGCCAGCAGCTTGGCGTGGACCAACGGTGGGGGGGATACGCAGTATTTT.